These 4 T cell receptor beta chains originate from one sample sequenced in a study of blood T cell repertoires in COVID-19. Assay: immunoSEQ multiplex PCR; the TCRdb copy retains only in-frame clones and omits some. Of over 200,000 clones in the sample, more than 70% were seen once. The source material was peripheral blood. Every receptor here comes from a man aged 80 or over with acute or convalescent COVID-19.

The V call is TRBV7-2, the J call TRBJ2-3, with D perhaps given as TRBD1 or TRBD2 (7 bases each). The CDR3 spans 16 residues. The V end was cut by 6 bases, the J end by 0 bases, with 16 bases between. From germline, CDR1 is SGHTA and CDR2 FQGNSA. The CDR3 spells CASSLQGTTSTDTQYF. CDR3 DNA sequence: TGTGCCAGCAGTTTACAGGGGACTACTAGCACAGATACGCAGTATTTT.

The chain recombines TRBV11-2 with TRBJ2-7; D ambiguous. CDR3 size: 13 residues. The V gene lost 5 bases and the J gene lost 5 bases, with 13 bases spanning the gap. Germline CDR1 SGHAT, CDR2 FQNNGV. The CDR3 reads CASSTTHFDEQYF. Written as DNA, the CDR3 is TGTGCCAGCAGCACCACTCATTTCGACGAGCAGTACTTC. Full variable domain (outside the CDR3, taken from reference TRBV11-2 and TRBJ2-7): EAGVAQSPRYKIIEKRQSVAFWCNPISGHATLYWYQQILGQGPKLLIQFQNNGVVDDSQLPKDRFSAERLKGVDSTLKIQPAKLEDSAVYLCASSTTHFDEQYFGPGTRLTVT.

V usage is TRBV5-4 and J usage is TRBJ1-1; D ambiguous. CDR1 is SGHNT and CDR2 is YYREEE in the germline V gene (reference sequence). This CDR3 contains 13 residues. Trimming took 1 base from V and 0 from J, leaving 4 bases between them. The DNA for the CDR3 is TGTGCCAGCAGCTTGCAGATGAACACTGAAGCTTTCTTT. This sequence encodes CASSLQMNTEAFF.

The J gene is TRBJ2-4, the V gene TRBV29-1; TRBD1 matches at 7 bases. Trimming removed 5 bases from V and 9 bases from J; junction bases left unmatched: 13. CDR3 length equals 14 residues. CDR1 and CDR2 (germline): SQVTM, ANQGSEA. The CDR3 is CSVIPGTVSPIQYF. The CDR3 coding sequence is TGCAGCGTTATCCCCGGGACAGTAAGTCCCATTCAGTACTTC.